This T cell receptor (beta chain) emerged from a study of blood T cell repertoires in COVID-19. Repertoires were generated with immunoSEQ multiplex PCR, while TCRdb's copy carries only in-frame clones and drops some. The table shows 60,000 to 80,000 clones, with 65% to 90% occurring only once. Germline lookup yields CDR1 SGHVS and CDR2 FQNEAQ. After removal of 3 bases from V and 1 base from J, the junction contained 5 bases not matched to a gene. CDR3 size: 15 residues. The source material was peripheral blood. The source is a man aged 50 to 60 with acute or convalescent COVID-19. The V gene is TRBV7-8, the J gene TRBJ1-1; 7 bases fit TRBD1. The CDR3 DNA reads as TGTGCCAGCAGCTTCACAGGGGTCTCGAACACTGAAGCTTTCTTT. Amino acids: CASSFTGVSNTEAFF.